A selection of T cell receptor beta chains follows, all from one sample in a study of regulatory T cells in long-lasting Graves disease. TCRdb ran MiXCR on the reads and lists one entry per CDR3 protein. The sample records fewer than 1,500 distinct CDR3 sequences, approximately 46% being singletons. Sequenced material: peripheral blood mononuclear cells (PBMCs), taken with antithyroid drug treatment, in newly diagnosed or persistent Graves disease (not recorded which). The receptors originated from a female donor with Graves disease. CDR3s leave out the opening cysteine and the closing phenylalanine or tryptophan. The order of the fields is CDR3 protein, V gene, D gene. A D gene is named only where the DNA matches it firmly.

CDR3aa: ASSYSIVQLNTEAF
v_gene: TRBV6-5
d_gene: .

CDR3aa: ASTTGGLQTDTQY
v_gene: TRBV28
d_gene: .

CDR3aa: ATSDPRAPDSGANVLT
v_gene: TRBV24-1
d_gene: .